Below, 23 T cell receptor beta chains from the same sample are listed, as sequenced in a study of T cell responses to AZD1222 COVID-19 vaccine. TCRdb's table, derived via immunoSEQ multiplex PCR, lists solely in-frame clones and lacks some. The sample shows 100,000 to 150,000 clones, around 93% of them seen only once. This specimen consisted of peripheral blood, obtained on day 0 of AZD1222 vaccination. The receptors stem from an adult in good health.

This clone was recorded once. The chain is built from TRBV6-5 and TRBJ1-2, with D hard to call. The V end lost 5 bases, the J end lost 1 base, and 14 bases lay between the germline ends. The CDR3 length is 15 residues. CDR1 is MNHEY and CDR2 is SVGAGI in the germline V gene. DNA for the CDR3: TGTGCCAGCAGTCAACCCGACTCGATTAACTATGGCTACACCTTC. The encoded protein is CASSQPDSINYGYTF.

This chain connects TRBV28 to TRBJ1-2; 7 nucleotides align to TRBD1. CDR3 length: 13 amino acids. In germline, CDR1 is MDHEN, CDR2 SYDVKM. J gave up 5 bases and V 2 bases, and 2 bases lay outside the gene matches. The CDR3 DNA is TGTGCCAGCAGTTTAATGACAGGGTATGGCTACACCTTC. Translation: CASSLMTGYGYTF.

The chain links TRBV20-1 to TRBJ2-7; D not resolved. Germline lookup yields CDR1 DFQATT and CDR2 SNEGSKA (reference sequence). The V end was cut by 3 bases, the J end by 2 bases, with 11 bases between. CDR3 length: 13 amino acids. CDR3 region: CSASRPGAYEQYF. The CDR3 DNA reads TGCAGTGCTAGTAGACCAGGCGCCTACGAGCAGTACTTC.

This clone appeared a single time. The chain couples TRBV21-1 to TRBJ2-1. TRBV21-1 is reported as a pseudogene. This CDR3 region has 18 residues. The CDR3 sequence is CASSKKKCLEPDGWKQFF. The CDR3 DNA reads TGTGCCAGCAGCAAAAAGAAGTGTCTGGAACCAGATGGATGGAAGCAGTTCTTC.

This sequence joins TRBV7-9 and TRBJ2-1; D may be TRBD1 (6 bases). In germline, CDR1 is SEHNR, CDR2 FQNEAQ (reference sequence). V was pared by 5 bases and J by 12 bases, with 14 bases between. CDR3 length: 12 amino acids. The CDR3 loop reads CASSRTGSRQFF. DNA for the CDR3: TGTGCCAGCAGCCGAACAGGGTCTAGGCAGTTCTTC.

The genes are TRBV7-8 and TRBJ1-2; the match to TRBD1 covers 12 bases. Germline lookup yields CDR1 SGHVS and CDR2 FQNEAQ. The ends lost 5 bases at V and 7 bases at J; junction bases unmatched: 11. This CDR3 has 16 residues. The CDR3: CASSHSGQGARSGYTF. CDR3 nucleotides: TGTGCCAGCAGCCATTCGGGACAGGGGGCGCGTAGTGGCTACACCTTC.

The chain recombines TRBV9 with TRBJ1-1; 7 bases are a match to TRBD1. Germline loops: CDR1 SGDLS, CDR2 YYNGEE. Trimming cost V 2 bases and J 4 bases; bases outside gene matches: 2. This CDR3 is built from 13 residues. Written as DNA, the CDR3 is TGTGCCAGCAGCGTGGGACAGTCCACTGAAGCTTTCTTT. It specifies CASSVGQSTEAFF. The full variable domain, completed using reference TRBV9 and TRBJ1-1, is DSGVTQTPKHLITATGQRVTLRCSPRSGDLSVYWYQQSLDQGLQFLIQYYNGEERAKGNILERFSAQQFPDLHSELNLSSLELGDSALYFCASSVGQSTEAFFGQGTRLTVV.

The rearrangement joins TRBV5-1 to TRBJ1-3; no clear D gene. CDR1 is SGHRS, CDR2 YFSETQ, per germline. The V end lost 2 bases, the J end lost 4 bases, and 10 bases lay between the germline ends. This CDR3 has 14 residues. The CDR3 nucleotides are TGCGCCAGCAGCTTCGGCAGGCCCGGAAACACCATATATTTT. Translating it yields CASSFGRPGNTIYF.

The chain joins TRBV5-6 to TRBJ1-5, with 9 bases aligning to TRBD1. The V and J ends lost 3 bases and 7 bases, in that order; junction bases with no gene match: 5. Germline assignment: CDR1 SGHDT and CDR2 YYEEEE. This CDR3 has 14 residues. The CDR3 sequence: CASSSGQGEQPQHF. The CDR3 nucleotides are TGTGCCAGCAGCTCGGGACAGGGTGAGCAGCCCCAGCATTTT.

This rearrangement joins TRBV27 to TRBJ2-7; 7 nucleotides line up with TRBD1. With V trimmed by 3 bases and J by 2 bases, 1 base remained unmatched. Germline V gene lookup returns CDR1 MNHEY and CDR2 SMNVEV (reference sequence). The CDR3 is made up of 13 amino acids. In DNA, the CDR3 is TGTGCCAGCAGTTTGGGGACAGCCTACGAGCAGTACTTC. Translating gives CASSLGTAYEQYF.

This clone was observed once. The CDR3 region has the DNA TGTGCCAGCAGAAACTCCCCACAGGGGTACCACGAGCAGTACTTC. It yields the protein CASRNSPQGYHEQYF. The chain carries TRBV6-5 and TRBJ2-7; 7 nucleotides align to TRBD1. The CDR3 contains 15 residues. With V trimmed by 6 bases and J by 5 bases, 13 bases remained unmatched. Germline-derived CDR1 and CDR2 are MNHEY and SVGAGI.

The chain is built from TRBV7-6 and TRBJ1-3; no definite D call. This CDR3 comprises 16 residues. Trimming cost V 5 bases and J 2 bases, with 16 bases left between them. The V gene's germline CDR1 is SGHVS and CDR2 FNYEAQ. The CDR3 loop reads CASSQNGKTPGNTIYF. CDR3 nucleotides: TGTGCCAGCAGCCAAAATGGGAAGACCCCTGGAAACACCATATATTTT.

This clone appeared once. The V and J genes are TRBV19 and TRBJ1-2; 8 bases agree with TRBD1. Germline values: CDR1 LNHDA, CDR2 SQIVND (reference sequence). The junction had 3 bases not matched to a gene; V was cut back by 3 bases and J by 6 bases. The CDR3 runs to 13 residues. The DNA of the CDR3 is TGTGCCAGTAGTATTGGACAGGGCGATGGCTACACCTTC. Its protein product is CASSIGQGDGYTF. Combining the CDR3 with reference TRBV19 and TRBJ1-2 gives the whole variable domain DGGITQSPKYLFRKEGQNVTLSCEQNLNHDAMYWYRQDPGQGLRLIYYSQIVNDFQKGDIAEGYSVSREKKESFPLTVTSAQKNPTAFYLCASSIGQGDGYTFGSGTRLTVV.

This rearrangement joins TRBV7-9 to TRBJ1-2; D unclear. The germline gives CDR1 SEHNR, CDR2 FQNEAQ (reference sequence). This CDR3 comprises 15 residues. Trimming left V 5 bases short and J 4 bases short, with 17 bases between. This CDR3 reads CASSQAADFSYGYTF. Here the CDR3 DNA reads TGTGCCAGCAGCCAGGCCGCGGATTTTTCCTATGGCTACACCTTC.

J is TRBJ2-1 and V is TRBV10-2; 8 nucleotides line up with TRBD2. Germline trimming cut 6 bases from V and 8 bases from J; bases unmatched to any gene: 9. The CDR3 sequence is 14 residues long. Germline loops: CDR1 WSHSY, CDR2 SAAADI. CDR3 sequence: CASRAGTRGDEQFF. The CDR3 region has the DNA TGCGCCAGCAGGGCGGGGACTAGAGGAGATGAGCAGTTCTTC.

The chain joins TRBV7-2 to TRBJ2-3; D is unclear. Trimming shortened V by 1 base and J by 0 bases, and 5 bases separated the two germline ends. This CDR3 contains 14 residues. The V gene's germline CDR1 is SGHTA and CDR2 FQGNSA. Here the CDR3 DNA reads TGTGCCAGCAGCTTAGAGGGTAGCACAGATACGCAGTATTTT. This encodes CASSLEGSTDTQYF. Combining the CDR3 with reference TRBV7-2 and TRBJ2-3 gives the whole variable domain GAGVSQSPSNKVTEKGKDVELRCDPISGHTALYWYRQSLGQGLEFLIYFQGNSAPDKSGLPSDRFSAERTGGSVSTLTIQRTQQEDSAVYLCASSLEGSTDTQYFGPGTRLTVL.

The chain has TRBV28 and TRBJ1-2, with D perhaps matching TRBD1 (5 bases). V was cut by 8 bases and J by 4 bases, with 20 bases left in between. This CDR3 contains 15 residues. Germline CDR1 and CDR2: MDHEN and SYDVKM. In DNA form, the CDR3 reads TGTGCCAGCCGCCGCACCTCAGGGTTTACCTATGGCTACACCTTC. The encoded protein is CASRRTSGFTYGYTF.

This clone was recorded once. V gene TRBV15 combines with J gene TRBJ1-4; D remains unclear. V lost 0 bases to trimming and J lost 3 bases, with 8 bases between them. Germline V CDR1 and CDR2: LNHNV, YYDKDF (reference sequence). This CDR3 region has 15 residues. The CDR3, as DNA: TGTGCCACCAGCAGAGATGTGGCAGCTAATGAAAAACTGTTTTTT. It yields the protein CATSRDVAANEKLFF.

The rearrangement uses TRBV12-3 or TRBV12-4 and TRBJ1-6; no clear D. The germline V and J ends were trimmed by 3 bases and 12 bases, with 9 bases remaining between them. This CDR3 contains 12 residues. The CDR3 coding sequence is TGTGCCAGCAGTTTTAGGCGGGAACCCCTCCACTTT. Translation: CASSFRREPLHF.

The chain has TRBV28 and TRBJ2-1; 13 nucleotides match TRBD2. There are 15 residues in the CDR3. The junction had 3 bases not matched to a gene; V was cut back by 5 bases and J by 5 bases. Germline V lookup: CDR1 MDHEN, CDR2 SYDVKM. CDR3 DNA sequence: TGTGCCAGCAGTCCAGGACTAGCGGGGGACAATGAGCAGTTCTTC. This codes for CASSPGLAGDNEQFF.

CDR3 sequence (DNA): TGTGCCAGCACCGTCCGGGGTAATGGCTATGGCTACACCTTC. It yields the protein CASTVRGNGYGYTF. This chain joins TRBV6-5 and TRBJ1-2; D not resolved. There are 14 residues in the CDR3. Trimming stripped 7 bases from V and 4 bases from J, with 16 bases between. Germline V gene lookup returns CDR1 MNHEY and CDR2 SVGAGI.

The genes are TRBV12-3 or TRBV12-4 and TRBJ1-1; no clear D gene. This CDR3 contains 11 residues. V was clipped by 9 bases and J by 5 bases, with 10 bases between them. The CDR3 DNA reads TGTGCCAGTTCACAATGGACTGAAGCTTTCTTT. Translating it yields CASSQWTEAFF.

The V and J genes are TRBV7-2 and TRBJ2-7; TRBD2 agrees at 9 bases. V dropped 4 bases and J dropped 6; count of bases not matched to a gene: 13. Germline V lookup: CDR1 SGHTA, CDR2 FQGNSA. The CDR3 runs 16 residues. The CDR3 protein is CASSSYPGLAQGEQYF. The CDR3, as DNA: TGTGCCAGCAGCTCCTACCCGGGACTAGCTCAAGGCGAGCAGTACTTC. The full variable domain, with the rest looked up from reference TRBV7-2 and TRBJ2-7, is GAGVSQSPSNKVTEKGKDVELRCDPISGHTALYWYRQSLGQGLEFLIYFQGNSAPDKSGLPSDRFSAERTGGSVSTLTIQRTQQEDSAVYLCASSSYPGLAQGEQYFGPGTRLTVT.